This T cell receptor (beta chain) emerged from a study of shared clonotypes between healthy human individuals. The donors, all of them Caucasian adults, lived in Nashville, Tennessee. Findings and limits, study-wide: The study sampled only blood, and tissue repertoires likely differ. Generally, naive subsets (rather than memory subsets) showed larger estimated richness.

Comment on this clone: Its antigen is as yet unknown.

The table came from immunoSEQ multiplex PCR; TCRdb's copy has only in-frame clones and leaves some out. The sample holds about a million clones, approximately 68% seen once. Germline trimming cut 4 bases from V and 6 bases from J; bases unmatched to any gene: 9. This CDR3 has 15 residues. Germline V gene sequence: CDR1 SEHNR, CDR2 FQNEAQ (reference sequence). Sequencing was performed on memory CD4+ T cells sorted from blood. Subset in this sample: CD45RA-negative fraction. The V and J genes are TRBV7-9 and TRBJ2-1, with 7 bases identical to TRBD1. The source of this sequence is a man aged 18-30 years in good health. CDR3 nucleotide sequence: TGTGCCAGCAGCTACCCCGGGACAGTCCGCAATGAGCAGTTCTTC. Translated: CASSYPGTVRNEQFF.